This T cell receptor (beta chain) was recorded in a study of metastatic and nonmetastatic thyroid tumors (dated by TCRdb to 2020 to 2022). Concerning the study at large: For patients with malignant and with benign thyroid disease, the researchers compared repertoires between peripheral blood samples and tumor or nodule tissue samples.

Overall results and qualifications from the work: In both blood and tumor samples, TCR beta diversity was reported to be significantly higher in malignant tumors than in benign nodules.

This clone was detected only a few times. Its specific antigen is unknown. One base away there is no much larger clone; base qualities are not given. V is trimmed back by 0 bases and J by 5 bases, and the junction contains 1 base that no gene match accounts for. From the cysteine through the phenylalanine, the CDR3 covers 15 amino acids. The only DNA kept is the CDR3, 45 bases in frame from the first base. Per the germline V gene, MNHEY is the CDR1 and SVGAGI is the CDR2. Library construction relied on PCR. Reads for this sample came from an Illumina HiSeq 4000. High-throughput sequencing was used to profile the CDR3 region of the TCR beta-chain in every patient. Under the source paper's analysis protocol: A classifier to discriminate distant-metastatic papillary thyroid cancer patients was built from CDR3 differences across clinicopathological groups. The Shannon index was used to measure repertoire diversity, and the Morisita-Horn index was used to measure how similar tumor and blood repertoires were. The public reads were quality trimmed at Q25 with fastp and then assembled into clones with MiXCR by TCRdb, keeping productive beta chains. These V and J calls originate from TCRdb's pipeline instead of the authors' own analysis. The sample table records 3,000 to 4,000 clones; 30% to 40% of these occur just once. 40% to 55% of the sample goes to the ten largest clones.

None of the patients had been given any treatment before thyroid surgery. Patient clinical samples collected from about 2012 to 2019 were retrospectively analysed using T-cell receptor beta sequencing. The sequence was collected from a female donor with papillary thyroid cancer or a benign thyroid nodule (not recorded which). Some clones in this sample may be carry-over from other donors' samples. Material for sequencing was tumor tissue. Here the chain combines TRBV6-5 and TRBJ1-6, and TRBD1 matches 7 of the central bases. The nucleotide sequence reads as follows: TGTGCCAGCAGTTACTCGACAGGGAATAATTCACCCCTCCACTTT. Its product reads: CASSYSTGNNSPLHF.